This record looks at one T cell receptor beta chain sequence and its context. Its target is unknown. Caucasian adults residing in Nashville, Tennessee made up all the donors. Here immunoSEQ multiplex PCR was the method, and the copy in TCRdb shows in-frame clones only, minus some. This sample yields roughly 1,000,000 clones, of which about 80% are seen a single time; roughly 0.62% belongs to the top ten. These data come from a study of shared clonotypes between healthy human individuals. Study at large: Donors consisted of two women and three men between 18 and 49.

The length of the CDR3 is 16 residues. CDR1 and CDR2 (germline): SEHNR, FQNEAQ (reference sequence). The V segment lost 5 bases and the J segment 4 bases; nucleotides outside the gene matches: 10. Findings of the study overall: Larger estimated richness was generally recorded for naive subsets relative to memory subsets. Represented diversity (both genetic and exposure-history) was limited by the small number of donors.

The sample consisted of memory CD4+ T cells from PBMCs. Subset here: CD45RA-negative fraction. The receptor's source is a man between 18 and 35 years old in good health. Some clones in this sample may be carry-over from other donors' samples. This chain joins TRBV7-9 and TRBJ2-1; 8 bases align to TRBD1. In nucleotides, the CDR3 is TGTGCCAGCAGCACTCCCGGACAGGGTTCATACAATGAGCAGTTCTTC. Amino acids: CASSTPGQGSYNEQFF.